This T cell receptor (beta chain) was sequenced for a study of cytomegalovirus exposure and HLA in healthy donors. Study context: In a later analysis, the roughly 120 validation repertoires were reported to have used the same platform as the roughly 600 first-cohort repertoires.

This CDR3 comprises 14 residues. Germline V gives CDR1 MNHNS, CDR2 SASEGT. The ends lost 7 bases at V and 1 base at J; junction bases unmatched: 6. Of note for this clone: The antigen is undetermined.

Separate from the 666-subject first cohort, the approximately 120-subject validation cohort was the one that the donors belonged to. Study-level points and caveats: Subsequent analysis of the 120 or so validation repertoires found a tendency for first-cohort TCR clusters to co-occur. Overall, roughly 150 TCR beta chains were annotated as cytomegalovirus-associated.

Profiling relied on immunoSEQ multiplex PCR, and the TCRdb table lists in-frame clones only, not all of them. Of more than 100,000 clones listed, 85% to 90% are singletons. Sequenced sample: PBMCs. The chain combines TRBV6-1 with TRBJ2-5; 7 positions agree with TRBD1. This clonotype was sampled from a man under 40 in good health and CMV-seronegative. The CDR3 DNA reads TGTGCCAGCACTACAGGGGACCCCCAAGAGACCCAGTACTTC. It codes for CASTTGDPQETQYF.